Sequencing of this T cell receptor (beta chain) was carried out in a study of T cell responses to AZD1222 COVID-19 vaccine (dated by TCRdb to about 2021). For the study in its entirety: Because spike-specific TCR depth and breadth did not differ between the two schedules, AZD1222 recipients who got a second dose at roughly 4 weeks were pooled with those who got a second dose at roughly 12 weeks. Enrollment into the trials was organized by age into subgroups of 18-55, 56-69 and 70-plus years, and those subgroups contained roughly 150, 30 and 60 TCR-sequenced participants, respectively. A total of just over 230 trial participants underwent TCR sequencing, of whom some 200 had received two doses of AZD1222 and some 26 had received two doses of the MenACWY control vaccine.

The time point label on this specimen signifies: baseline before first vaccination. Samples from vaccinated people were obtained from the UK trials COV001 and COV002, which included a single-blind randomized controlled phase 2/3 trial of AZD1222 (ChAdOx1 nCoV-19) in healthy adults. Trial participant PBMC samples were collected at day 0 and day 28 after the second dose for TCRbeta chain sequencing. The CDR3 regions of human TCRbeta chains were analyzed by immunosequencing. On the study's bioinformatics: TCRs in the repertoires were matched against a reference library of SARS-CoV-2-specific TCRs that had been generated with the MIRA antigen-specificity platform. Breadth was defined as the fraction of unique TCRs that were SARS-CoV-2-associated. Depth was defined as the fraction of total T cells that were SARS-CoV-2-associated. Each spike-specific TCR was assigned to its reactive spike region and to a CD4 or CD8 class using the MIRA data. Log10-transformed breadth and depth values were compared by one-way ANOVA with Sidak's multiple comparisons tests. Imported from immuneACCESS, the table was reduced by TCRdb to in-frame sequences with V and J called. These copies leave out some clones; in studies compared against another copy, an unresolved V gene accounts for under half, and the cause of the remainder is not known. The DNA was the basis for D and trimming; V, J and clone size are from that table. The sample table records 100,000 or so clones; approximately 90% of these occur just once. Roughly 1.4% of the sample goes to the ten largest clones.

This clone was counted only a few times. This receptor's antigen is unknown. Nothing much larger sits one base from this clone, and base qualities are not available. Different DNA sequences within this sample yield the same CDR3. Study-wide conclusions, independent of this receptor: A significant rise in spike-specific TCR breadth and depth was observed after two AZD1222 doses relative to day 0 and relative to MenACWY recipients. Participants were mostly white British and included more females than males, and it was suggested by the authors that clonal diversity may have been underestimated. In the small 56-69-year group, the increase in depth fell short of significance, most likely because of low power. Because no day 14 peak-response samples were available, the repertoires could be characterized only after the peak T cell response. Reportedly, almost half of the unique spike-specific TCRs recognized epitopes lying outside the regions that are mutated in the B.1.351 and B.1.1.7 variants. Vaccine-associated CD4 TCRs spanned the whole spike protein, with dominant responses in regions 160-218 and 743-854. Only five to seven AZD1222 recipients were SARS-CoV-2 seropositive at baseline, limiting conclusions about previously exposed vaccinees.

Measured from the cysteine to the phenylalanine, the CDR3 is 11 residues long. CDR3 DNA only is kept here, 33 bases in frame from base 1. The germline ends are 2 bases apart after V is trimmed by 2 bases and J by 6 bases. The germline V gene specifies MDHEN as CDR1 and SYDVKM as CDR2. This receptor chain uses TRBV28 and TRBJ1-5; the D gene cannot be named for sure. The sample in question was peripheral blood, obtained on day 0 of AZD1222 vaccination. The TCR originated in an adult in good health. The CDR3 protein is CASSLGQPQHF. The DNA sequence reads TGTGCCAGCAGTTTAGGTCAGCCCCAGCATTTT.